This entry describes one T cell receptor beta chain. The antigen is undetermined. Only in-frame clones appear in the TCRdb table, and some are missing; sequencing was by immunoSEQ multiplex PCR. The table includes approximately 180,000 clones, approximately 90% detected once. This record comes from a study of T cell responses to AZD1222 COVID-19 vaccine. General study results and limits: After two AZD1222 doses, spike-specific TCR breadth and depth rose versus day 0. Reportedly, close to half of spike-specific TCRs are directed against unmutated variant regions. The donor group comprised mostly white British people and more females; the analysis possibly underestimated clonal diversity.

The V gene end was trimmed by 7 bases and the J gene end by 4 bases; junction bases not matched to a gene: 3. CDR3 size: 13 residues. This chain uses TRBV12-3 or TRBV12-4 with TRBJ2-7, with 11 nucleotides matching TRBD1. The clonotype was recovered from an adult who received the AZD1222 COVID-19 vaccine. Sequenced here: peripheral blood, sampled 28 days after the second AZD1222 dose. In DNA, the CDR3 is TGTGCCAGCACGAGGGACAGGGGGTACGAGCAGTACTTC. It codes for CASTRDRGYEQYF.